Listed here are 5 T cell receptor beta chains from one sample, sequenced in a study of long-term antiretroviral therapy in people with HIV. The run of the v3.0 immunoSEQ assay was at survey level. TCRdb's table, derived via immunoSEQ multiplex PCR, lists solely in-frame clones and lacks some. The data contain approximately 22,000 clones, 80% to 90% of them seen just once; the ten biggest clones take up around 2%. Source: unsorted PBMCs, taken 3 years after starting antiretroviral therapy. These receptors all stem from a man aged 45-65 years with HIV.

CDR3 protein: CASSPAGTGYYNEQFF. In nucleotides, the CDR3 is TGTGCCAGCAGTCCCGCTGGGACAGGGTATTACAATGAGCAGTTCTTC. The chain uses TRBV27 and TRBJ2-1; 9 bases match TRBD1. Germline V gene sequence: CDR1 MNHEY, CDR2 SMNVEV (reference sequence). The V segment lost 5 bases and the J segment 4 bases; nucleotides outside the gene matches: 9. This CDR3 contains 16 residues.

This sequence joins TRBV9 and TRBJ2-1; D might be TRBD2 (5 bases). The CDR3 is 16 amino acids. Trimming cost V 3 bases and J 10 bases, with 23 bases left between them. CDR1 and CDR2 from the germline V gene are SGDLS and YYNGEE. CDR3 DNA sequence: TGTGCCAGCAGCGCCTTCCTAGAATCGGGGTCGGGGGAGCAGTTCTTC. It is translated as CASSAFLESGSGEQFF.

In nucleotides, the CDR3 is TGTGCCAGCAGAGATCCCGGGCCTAGGGATGAAAAACTGTTTTTT. Its translation is CASRDPGPRDEKLFF. The chain uses TRBV2 and TRBJ1-4, with D uncertain. The CDR3 has 15 residues. Trimming removed 6 bases from V and 6 bases from J, with 17 bases in between. Per the germline V gene, CDR1 is SNHLY and CDR2 is FYNNEI.

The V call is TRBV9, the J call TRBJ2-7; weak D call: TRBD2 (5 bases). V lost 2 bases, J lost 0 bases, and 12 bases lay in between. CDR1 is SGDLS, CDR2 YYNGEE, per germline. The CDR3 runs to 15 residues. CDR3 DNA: TGTGCCAGCAGCGTCCGAGCGGCAAGCTCCTACGAGCAGTACTTC. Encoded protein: CASSVRAASSYEQYF. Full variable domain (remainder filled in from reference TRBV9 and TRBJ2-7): DSGVTQTPKHLITATGQRVTLRCSPRSGDLSVYWYQQSLDQGLQFLIQYYNGEERAKGNILERFSAQQFPDLHSELNLSSLELGDSALYFCASSVRAASSYEQYFGPGTRLTVT.

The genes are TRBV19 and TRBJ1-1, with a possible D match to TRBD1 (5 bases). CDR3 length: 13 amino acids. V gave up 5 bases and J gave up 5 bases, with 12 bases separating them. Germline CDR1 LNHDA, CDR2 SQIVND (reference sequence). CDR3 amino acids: CASSSGLGTEAFF. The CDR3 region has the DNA TGTGCCAGTAGTTCAGGGTTAGGAACTGAAGCTTTCTTT. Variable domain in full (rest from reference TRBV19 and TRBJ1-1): DGGITQSPKYLFRKEGQNVTLSCEQNLNHDAMYWYRQDPGQGLRLIYYSQIVNDFQKGDIAEGYSVSREKKESFPLTVTSAQKNPTAFYLCASSSGLGTEAFFGQGTRLTVV.